This T cell receptor (beta chain) comes out of a study of immune cell composition in non-small cell lung cancer. The V gene's germline CDR1 is DFQATT and CDR2 SNEGSKA (reference sequence). The CDR3 is made up of 11 amino acids. The trim removed 7 bases at V and 6 bases at J, leaving 5 bases unmatched. Using immunoSEQ multiplex PCR, the repertoire was profiled, and TCRdb retains in-frame clones only, with some absent. The sample yields some 13,000 clones, approximately 80% seen once. The sequence was collected from a human donor with non-small cell lung cancer. The V and J genes are TRBV20-1 and TRBJ1-2, with TRBD1 matching 7 bases. The sample consisted of lung tumor tissue. Here the CDR3 reads CSGGGVDGYTF. The CDR3 region has the DNA TGCAGTGGAGGGGGCGTAGATGGCTACACCTTC.